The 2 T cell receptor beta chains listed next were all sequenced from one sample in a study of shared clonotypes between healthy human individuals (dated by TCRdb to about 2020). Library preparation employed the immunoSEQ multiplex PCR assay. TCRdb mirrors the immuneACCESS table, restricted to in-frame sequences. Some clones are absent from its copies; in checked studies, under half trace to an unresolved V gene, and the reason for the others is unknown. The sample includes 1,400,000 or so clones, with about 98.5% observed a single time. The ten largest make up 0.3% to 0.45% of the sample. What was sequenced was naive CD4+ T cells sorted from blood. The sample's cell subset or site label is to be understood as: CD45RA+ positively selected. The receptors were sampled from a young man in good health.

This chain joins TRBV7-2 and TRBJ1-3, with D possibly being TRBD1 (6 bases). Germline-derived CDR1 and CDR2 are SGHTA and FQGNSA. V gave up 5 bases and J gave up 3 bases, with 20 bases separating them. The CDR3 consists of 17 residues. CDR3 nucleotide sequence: TGTGCCAGCAGCCCTACTCCGGGGGGGCTAGGTGGAAACACCATATATTTT. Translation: CASSPTPGGLGGNTIYF.

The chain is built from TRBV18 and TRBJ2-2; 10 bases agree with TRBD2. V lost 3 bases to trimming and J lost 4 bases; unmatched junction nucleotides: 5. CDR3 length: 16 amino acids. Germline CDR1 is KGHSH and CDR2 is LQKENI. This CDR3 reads CASSPQTSGVTGELFF. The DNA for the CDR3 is TGTGCCAGCTCACCCCAAACTAGCGGGGTCACCGGGGAGCTGTTTTTT.